These T cell receptor beta chains were read from a single sample in a study of cytomegalovirus exposure and HLA in healthy donors. Repertoires were generated with immunoSEQ multiplex PCR, while TCRdb's copy carries only in-frame clones and drops some. The specimen's table records approximately 120,000 clones. Sequencing input: PBMCs. These receptors were obtained from a woman in her fifties or sixties in good health and CMV-seronegative. The CDR3 runs from the conserved cysteine through the conserved F or W. The order of the fields is J gene, D gene, V gene, CDR3 DNA, CDR3 protein. D genes are given only for firm matches.

TRBJ2-5,TRBD2,TRBV6-5,TGTGCCAGCTCCCGCGGGGGAGAGACCCAGTACTTC,CASSRGGETQYF
TRBJ2-7,TRBD2,TRBV28,TGTGCCAGCAGTGGTATGGGGAGGGGTGACGAGCAGTACTTC,CASSGMGRGDEQYF
TRBJ2-7,.,TRBV11-2,TGTGCCAGCAGCTTGTACCCACAGACCTACGAGCAGTACTTC,CASSLYPQTYEQYF
TRBJ2-2,.,TRBV11-3,TGTGCCAGCAGCTCTCCCCCCGGGGAGCTGTTTTTT,CASSSPPGELFF
TRBJ2-5,.,TRBV6-5,TGTGCCAGCAGTTACTCCCCTACGGGATTTCAAGAGACCCAGTACTTC,CASSYSPTGFQETQYF
TRBJ2-2,TRBD1,TRBV5-1,TGCGCCAGCAGCCTCGGCGGGGACAGGGTCACCGGGGAGCTGTTTTTT,CASSLGGDRVTGELFF
TRBJ2-7,.,TRBV28,TGTGCCAGCAGTTTATGGAGGAAGGGAGCCTACGAGCAGTACTTC,CASSLWRKGAYEQYF
TRBJ2-2,.,TRBV14,TGTGCCAGCAGCCCCCTAAGGGGGAAAGGGGCCGGGGAGCTGTTTTTT,CASSPLRGKGAGELFF
TRBJ2-5,.,TRBV11-3,TGTGCCAGCAGCTCGGACAGTCAAGAGACCCAGTACTTC,CASSSDSQETQYF
TRBJ2-1,TRBD2,TRBV27,TGTGCCAGCAGCCCTCTAGCGGGGTATTACAATGAGCAGTTCTTC,CASSPLAGYYNEQFF
TRBJ2-1,TRBD2,TRBV25-1,TGTGCCAGCAGGCTAGCGGGATCCTACAATGAGCAGTTCTTC,CASRLAGSYNEQFF
TRBJ2-7,.,TRBV28,TGTGCCAGCAGTTCCTACTCCTACGAGCAGTACTTC,CASSSYSYEQYF
TRBJ2-1,TRBD2,TRBV27,TGTGCCAGCAGTTCGGGGACTAGCGGCAACAATGAGCAGTTCTTC,CASSSGTSGNNEQFF
TRBJ1-1,.,TRBV27,TGTGCCAGCAGTTTATCGGGGGGGCTGGTGAACACTGAAGCTTTCTTT,CASSLSGGLVNTEAFF
TRBJ2-7,TRBD1,TRBV2,TGTGCCAGCCGGACGGACAGGGTGAACTACGAGCAGTACTTC,CASRTDRVNYEQYF